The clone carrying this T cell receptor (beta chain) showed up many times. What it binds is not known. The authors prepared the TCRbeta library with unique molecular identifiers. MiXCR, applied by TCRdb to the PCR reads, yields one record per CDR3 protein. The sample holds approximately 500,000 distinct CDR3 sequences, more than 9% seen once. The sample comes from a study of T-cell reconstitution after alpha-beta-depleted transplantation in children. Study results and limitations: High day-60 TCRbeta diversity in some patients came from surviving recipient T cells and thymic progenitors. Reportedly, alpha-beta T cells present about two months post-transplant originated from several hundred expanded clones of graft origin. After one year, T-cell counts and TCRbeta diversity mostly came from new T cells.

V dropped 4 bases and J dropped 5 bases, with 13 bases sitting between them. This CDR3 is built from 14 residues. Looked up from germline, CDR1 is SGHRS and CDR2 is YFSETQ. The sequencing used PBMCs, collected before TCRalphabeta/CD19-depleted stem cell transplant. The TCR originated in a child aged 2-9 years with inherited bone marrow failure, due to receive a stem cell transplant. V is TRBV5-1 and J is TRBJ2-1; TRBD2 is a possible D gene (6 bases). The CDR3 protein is CASSPQGLNNEQFF. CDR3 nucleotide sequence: TGCGCCAGCAGCCCCCAGGGACTTAACAATGAGCAGTTCTTC.